This passage covers 20 T cell receptor beta chains from one sample sequenced in a study of shared clonotypes between healthy human individuals. TCRdb's copy holds only in-frame clones and misses some; the assay was immunoSEQ multiplex PCR. The table has millions of clones, approximately 94% seen once. Sequencing used naive CD4+ T cells sorted from blood. As for subset: CD45RA+ positively selected. The source of these receptors is a man aged 18 to 30 in good health.

This rearrangement joins TRBV11-3 to TRBJ1-1, with D hard to call. Germline lookup yields CDR1 SGHNT and CDR2 YENEEA. V dropped 5 bases and J dropped 3 bases, with 13 bases sitting between them. This CDR3 contains 14 residues. Here the CDR3 reads CASSRGPRDTEAFF. In DNA form, the CDR3 reads TGTGCCAGCAGCCGTGGACCTCGGGACACTGAAGCTTTCTTT.

The J gene is TRBJ2-2, the V gene TRBV6-6; TRBD2 matches 8 bases. Trimming took 10 bases from V and 0 from J; bases not matched to a gene: 7. Germline CDR1 reads MNHNY; CDR2 reads SVGAGI (reference sequence). CDR3 length equals 15 residues. The CDR3 nucleotides read TGTGCCACCGCCCTCGGGGGGGCGAACACCGGGGAGCTGTTTTTT. It codes for CATALGGANTGELFF.

This chain connects TRBV5-1 to TRBJ2-7; 7 bases match TRBD1. Trimming cost V 4 bases and J 3 bases; bases outside gene matches: 4. The CDR3 length is 13 residues. Per germline, CDR1 SGHRS and CDR2 YFSETQ. Here the CDR3 reads CASSTGQVYEQYF. The CDR3 nucleotides read TGCGCCAGCAGCACCGGACAGGTCTACGAGCAGTACTTC.

The CDR3 nucleotides read TGTGCCAGCAGCTTAATTATGACCGAAGCTAACTATGGCTACACCTTC. Translation: CASSLIMTEANYGYTF. The chain is built from TRBV7-2 and TRBJ1-2, with D unclear. Germline V lookup: CDR1 SGHTA, CDR2 FQGNSA. Trimming shortened V by 2 bases and J by 0 bases, and 13 bases separated the two germline ends. The CDR3 spans 16 residues.

Comment on this clone: The same CDR3 arises from other DNA sequences in this sample as well. The chain couples TRBV18 to TRBJ1-1; TRBD1 is a possible D gene (5 bases). The V end lost 2 bases, the J end lost 2 bases, and 9 bases lay between the germline ends. CDR1 and CDR2 (germline): KGHSH, LQKENI. This CDR3 contains 14 residues. The CDR3 loop reads CASSPGTANTEAFF. The CDR3 DNA is TGTGCCAGCTCACCAGGGACTGCAAACACTGAAGCTTTCTTT.

This clone appeared once. The chain has TRBV18 and TRBJ2-1, with 7 nucleotides matching TRBD1. Germline V gives CDR1 KGHSH, CDR2 LQKENI. Trimming cost V 6 bases and J 5 bases; bases outside gene matches: 4. There are 13 residues in the CDR3. CDR3 protein: CASSQGTDNEQFF. The DNA of the CDR3 is TGTGCCAGCTCCCAAGGGACAGACAATGAGCAGTTCTTC.

Here the CDR3 reads CASSLLPPGRNEQFF. The CDR3 DNA sequence: TGCGCCAGCAGCCTACTCCCCCCAGGCCGGAATGAGCAGTTCTTC. The chain employs TRBV4-1 and TRBJ2-1; unclear D gene. V lost 4 bases to trimming and J lost 7 bases, with 17 bases between them. This CDR3 region has 15 residues. The germline V gene has CDR1 MGHRA and CDR2 YSYEKL.

The V and J genes are TRBV5-1 and TRBJ1-1, with D hard to call. The CDR3 covers 13 residues. V was cut by 4 bases and J by 3 bases, with 10 bases left in between. Germline loops: CDR1 SGHRS, CDR2 YFSETQ. CDR3 sequence (DNA): TGCGCCAGCAGCAGTTATCCGGACACTGAAGCTTTCTTT. Its protein is CASSSYPDTEAFF.

This chain uses TRBV1 with TRBJ1-2; the listed D gene, TRBD1, was not tested against the DNA. TRBV1 is a pseudogene. CDR3 length: 16 amino acids. The CDR3, as DNA: TGCACCAGCAGCCAAGAACAGGGGGGCTCTAACTATGGCTACACCTTC. Amino acid sequence: CTSSQEQGGSNYGYTF.

The J gene is TRBJ2-2, the V gene TRBV28; 7 bases map to TRBD1. This CDR3 has 16 amino acids. The germline V gene encodes CDR1 MDHEN and CDR2 SYDVKM. V trimming: 8 bases; J trimming: 2 bases; junction bases outside the gene matches: 11. CDR3 sequence reads: CASRDSTGVNTGELFF. The CDR3 DNA sequence: TGTGCCAGCCGAGATTCCACAGGGGTCAACACCGGGGAGCTGTTTTTT.

CDR3 in amino acids: CASSYGQGSNGEQFF. The CDR3 DNA follows: TGTGCCAGCAGTTACGGGCAAGGGTCTAATGGTGAGCAGTTCTTC. The chain joins TRBV6-5 to TRBJ2-1; D is undetermined. The V end was cut by 2 bases, the J end by 9 bases, with 17 bases between. This CDR3 is 15 amino acids long. The germline gives CDR1 MNHEY, CDR2 SVGAGI.

This chain links TRBV6-5 with TRBJ2-2; 9 bases agree with TRBD2. V shed 2 bases and J 3 bases; nucleotides not matched to a gene: 4. This CDR3 spans 16 amino acids. The germline gives CDR1 MNHEY, CDR2 SVGAGI. The CDR3 nucleotides read TGTGCCAGCAGTTACGGAAGCGGGGGGTACACCGGGGAGCTGTTTTTT. As protein: CASSYGSGGYTGELFF.

This clone was recorded only once. J is TRBJ2-5 and V is TRBV28; TRBD2 agrees at 11 bases. V was pared by 5 bases and J by 1 base, with 12 bases of the junction left unmatched. This CDR3 spans 18 amino acids. CDR1 MDHEN and CDR2 SYDVKM come from the germline V gene. The CDR3 sequence: CASSIGGSGGARQETQYF. The CDR3 region has the DNA TGTGCCAGCAGTATCGGCGGTAGCGGGGGGGCGCGCCAAGAGACCCAGTACTTC.

This clone showed up just once. The V and J genes are TRBV7-9 and TRBJ1-2; D call uncertain. This CDR3 is built from 16 residues. Trimming took off 3 bases at V and 5 bases at J, with 19 bases between the two ends. Germline CDR1 and CDR2: SEHNR and FQNEAQ (reference sequence). Here the CDR3 DNA reads TGTGCCAGCAGCTTCGGGCCCGTTGGCACAGAATATGGCTACACCTTC. The encoded protein is CASSFGPVGTEYGYTF.

The V and J genes are TRBV7-3 and TRBJ2-2; no definite D call. V was shortened by 0 bases and J by 1 base, with 9 bases between the two germline ends. The CDR3 consists of 16 residues. The germline V gene has CDR1 SGHTA and CDR2 FQGTGA. The CDR3 loop is CASSLTATLNTGELFF. CDR3 bases: TGTGCCAGCAGCTTAACGGCGACACTGAACACCGGGGAGCTGTTTTTT.

This clone showed up just once. This chain uses TRBV19 with TRBJ1-5, with 7 bases identical to TRBD1. Germline V gene lookup returns CDR1 LNHDA and CDR2 SQIVND (reference sequence). The CDR3 is 14 amino acids. The junction had 5 bases not matched to a gene; V was cut back by 4 bases and J by 5 bases. The CDR3 reads CASSKDRSYQPQHF. CDR3 DNA: TGTGCCAGTAGTAAGGACAGGTCCTATCAGCCCCAGCATTTT.

The rearrangement uses TRBV5-1 and TRBJ2-5; 10 nucleotides align to TRBD2. The CDR3 length is 15 residues. Germline CDR1 and CDR2: SGHRS and YFSETQ. Trimming cost V 4 bases and J 4 bases; bases outside gene matches: 7. In DNA form, the CDR3 reads TGCGCCAGCAGCCAGGGACTAGCGAGGGGAGAGACCCAGTACTTC. This encodes CASSQGLARGETQYF.

This clone was detected once. The chain carries TRBV27 and TRBJ2-7, with 10 bases aligning to TRBD2. This CDR3 is built from 16 residues. V shed 4 bases and J 0 bases; nucleotides not matched to a gene: 6. Looked up from germline, CDR1 is MNHEY and CDR2 is SMNVEV (reference sequence). CDR3: CASSSTSGRASYEQYF. The CDR3 DNA reads TGTGCCAGCAGTTCTACGAGCGGGAGGGCCTCCTACGAGCAGTACTTC.

This clone appeared once. DNA of the CDR3: TGTGCCATCAGCCTCGGGACTAGCGGGGTCCAACAGTTCTTC. Protein: CAISLGTSGVQQFF. V usage is TRBV10-3 and J usage is TRBJ2-1; TRBD2 aligns across 13 bases. There are 14 residues in the CDR3. Germline loops: CDR1 ENHRY, CDR2 SYGVKD. J was trimmed by 13 bases and V by 6 bases; bases with no gene match: 9.

The V call is TRBV6-5, the J call TRBJ1-1; 7 nucleotides align to TRBD1. From germline, CDR1 is MNHEY and CDR2 SVGAGI. The CDR3 totals 14 residues. V trimming: 6 bases; J trimming: 3 bases; junction bases outside the gene matches: 7. As DNA, the CDR3 is TGTGCCAGCAGAAATACAGGGGCGTACACTGAAGCTTTCTTT. This codes for CASRNTGAYTEAFF.